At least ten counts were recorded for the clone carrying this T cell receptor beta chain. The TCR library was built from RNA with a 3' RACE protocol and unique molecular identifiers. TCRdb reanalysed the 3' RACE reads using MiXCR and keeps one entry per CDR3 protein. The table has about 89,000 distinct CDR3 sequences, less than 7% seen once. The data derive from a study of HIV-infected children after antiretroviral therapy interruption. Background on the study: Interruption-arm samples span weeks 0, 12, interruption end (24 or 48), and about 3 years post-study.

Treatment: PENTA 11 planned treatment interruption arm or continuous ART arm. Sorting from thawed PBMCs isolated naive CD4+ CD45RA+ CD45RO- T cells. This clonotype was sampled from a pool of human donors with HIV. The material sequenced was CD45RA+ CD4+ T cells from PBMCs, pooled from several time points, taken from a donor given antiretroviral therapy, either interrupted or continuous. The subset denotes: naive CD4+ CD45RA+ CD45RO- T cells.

CDR3 loop: CASSASGKLFF. For the CDR3, the DNA is TGTGCCAGCAGCGCTTCTGGAAAACTGTTTTTT. This sequence joins TRBV12-3 or TRBV12-4 and TRBJ1-4; unclear D gene. V was shortened by 6 bases and J by 10 bases, with 9 bases between the two germline ends. The CDR3 is made up of 11 amino acids.